One and the same sample provided the 25 T cell receptor beta chains below, sequenced in a study of blood T cell repertoires in COVID-19. Libraries were prepared by immunoSEQ multiplex PCR; TCRdb keeps only in-frame clonotypes and omits some of them. The repertoire consists of 140,000 to 150,000 clones, with about 82% occurring once and the leading ten covering 6.2%. The sample taken for sequencing was PBMCs or T cells enriched from blood (not recorded which). Receptors originate from a woman aged 40 to 50 who had recovered from COVID-19.

V gene TRBV5-1 combines with J gene TRBJ2-1; weak D call: TRBD2 (6 bases). Germline CDR1 and CDR2: SGHRS and YFSETQ. This CDR3 region has 14 residues. The ends were cut back, 0 bases at V and 7 bases at J, with 11 bases in the middle. The CDR3 nucleotides are TGCGCCAGCAGCTTGGTGGGGGGAGGTAATGAGCAGTTCTTC. This sequence encodes CASSLVGGGNEQFF.

This rearrangement joins TRBV12-3 or TRBV12-4 to TRBJ1-1; D ambiguous. V lost 3 bases, J lost 3 bases, and 8 bases lay in between. The CDR3 loop spans 13 amino acids. CDR3 sequence (DNA): TGTGCCAGCAGTTTCTCCGGAGACACTGAAGCTTTCTTT. Protein: CASSFSGDTEAFF.

This clone has a handful of counts. The chain has TRBV7-8 and TRBJ2-5; D not certain. V was trimmed by 1 base and J by 0 bases, leaving 12 bases between them. The CDR3 is made up of 16 amino acids. Germline V gene lookup returns CDR1 SGHVS and CDR2 FQNEAQ. CDR3 protein: CASSLDKTYYQETQYF. Written as DNA, the CDR3 is TGTGCCAGCAGCTTAGATAAGACTTACTACCAAGAGACCCAGTACTTC. The variable domain in full, with the rest retrieved from reference TRBV7-8 and TRBJ2-5, is GAGVSQSPRYKVAKRGQDVALRCDPISGHVSLFWYQQALGQGPEFLTYFQNEAQLDKSGLPSDRFFAERPEGSVSTLKIQRTQQEDSAVYLCASSLDKTYYQETQYFGPGTRLLVL.

The CDR3 is CASSLDVASLADNEQFF. CDR3 bases: TGTGCCAGCAGCTTAGATGTGGCTAGCCTAGCCGACAATGAGCAGTTCTTC. The chain combines TRBV7-9 with TRBJ2-1, with D perhaps TRBD2 (5 bases). The CDR3 consists of 17 residues. The ends were cut back, 1 base at V and 5 bases at J, with 18 bases in the middle. CDR1 and CDR2 (germline): SEHNR, FQNEAQ (reference sequence).

The chain couples TRBV5-8 to TRBJ1-2, with 9 bases aligning to TRBD1. J gave up 6 bases and V 6 bases, and 6 bases lay outside the gene matches. From germline, CDR1 is SGHTS and CDR2 YDEGEE. This CDR3 spans 13 amino acids. The CDR3 DNA is TGTGCCAGCACCGAGGACAGGGGCCATGGCTACACCTTC. Translation: CASTEDRGHGYTF. The whole variable domain, filled in from reference TRBV5-8 and TRBJ1-2, reads EAGVTQSPTHLIKTRGQQATLRCSPISGHTSVYWYQQALGLGLQFLLWYDEGEERNRGNFPPRFSGRQFPNYSSELNVNALELEDSALYLCASTEDRGHGYTFGSGTRLTVV.

The CDR3 DNA is TGTGCCTGGAGTGCGGGGGGCGGTGGGGCCAACGTCCTGACTTTC. Translation gives CAWSAGGGGANVLTF. The chain links TRBV30 to TRBJ2-6, with a possible D match to TRBD2 (7 bases). Trimming took off 1 base at V and 3 bases at J, with 10 bases between the two ends. Germline-derived CDR1 and CDR2 are GTSNPN and SVGIG (reference sequence). This CDR3 has 15 amino acids.

The V and J genes are TRBV5-5 and TRBJ2-1; 13 nucleotides line up with TRBD2. CDR3 length: 15 residues. The germline CDR1 and CDR2 sequences are SGHKS and YYEKEE (reference sequence). V dropped 4 bases and J dropped 8; count of bases not matched to a gene: 6. CDR3 coding DNA: TGTGCCAGCAGCCCTACTAGCGGGAGGGGGGATGAGCAGTTCTTC. It translates to CASSPTSGRGDEQFF. The full variable domain, with the rest looked up from reference TRBV5-5 and TRBJ2-1, is DAGVTQSPTHLIKTRGQQVTLRCSPISGHKSVSWYQQVLGQGPQFIFQYYEKEERGRGNFPDRFSARQFPNYSSELNVNALLLGDSALYLCASSPTSGRGDEQFFGPGTRLTVL.

The chain has TRBV19 and TRBJ1-4; D remains unclear. The CDR3 loop spans 15 amino acids. The germline V and J ends were trimmed by 4 bases and 8 bases, with 17 bases remaining between them. CDR1 is LNHDA and CDR2 is SQIVND in the germline V gene (reference sequence). The CDR3 is CASSTDNGQWEKLFF. The CDR3 region has the DNA TGTGCCAGTAGTACTGACAACGGTCAGTGGGAAAAACTGTTTTTT.

The chain combines TRBV2 with TRBJ1-1; D is perhaps TRBD1 (5 bases). Trimming pared 0 bases from V and 0 bases from J, leaving 14 bases between. CDR1 is SNHLY and CDR2 is FYNNEI in the germline V gene. The CDR3 has 17 amino acids. CDR3 nucleotide sequence: TGTGCCAGCAGTGAAGCGCACGGGGGGACTATGAACACTGAAGCTTTCTTT. Protein: CASSEAHGGTMNTEAFF.

This clone was seen only once. The chain has TRBV19 and TRBJ2-5; 7 bases map to TRBD1. The CDR3 is 13 residues long. Germline CDR1 LNHDA, CDR2 SQIVND (reference sequence). V lost 4 bases to trimming and J lost 2 bases; unmatched junction nucleotides: 1. CDR3 amino acids: CASSRGQQETQYF. In DNA, the CDR3 is TGTGCCAGTAGTAGGGGACAGCAAGAGACCCAGTACTTC. The full variable domain, completed using reference TRBV19 and TRBJ2-5, is DGGITQSPKYLFRKEGQNVTLSCEQNLNHDAMYWYRQDPGQGLRLIYYSQIVNDFQKGDIAEGYSVSREKKESFPLTVTSAQKNPTAFYLCASSRGQQETQYFGPGTRLLVL.

The genes are TRBV6-5 and TRBJ2-1; D is perhaps TRBD1 (5 bases). Germline V CDR1 and CDR2: MNHEY, SVGAGI. V lost 2 bases to trimming and J lost 0 bases, with 8 bases between them. This CDR3 contains 15 residues. Here the CDR3 reads CASSYGAHSYNEQFF. As DNA, the CDR3 is TGTGCCAGCAGTTACGGGGCTCACTCCTACAATGAGCAGTTCTTC.

This clone was recorded only once. The chain couples TRBV2 to TRBJ1-5; D perhaps matches TRBD1 (5 bases). Per the germline V gene, CDR1 is SNHLY and CDR2 is FYNNEI. The V end was cut by 8 bases, the J end by 1 base, with 12 bases between. The CDR3 has 14 amino acids. The CDR3 reads CASSGGLSNQPQHF. Written as DNA, the CDR3 is TGTGCCAGCTCGGGGGGACTGAGCAATCAGCCCCAGCATTTT.

This clone was counted a few times. The chain joins TRBV6-5 to TRBJ1-6; 7 bases match TRBD1. CDR3 length: 13 residues. Losses at the gene ends were 2 bases for V and 8 bases for J; bases not matched to a gene: 0. The germline V gene encodes CDR1 MNHEY and CDR2 SVGAGI. This chain's CDR3 is CASSYDRDSPLHF. The CDR3 DNA reads TGTGCCAGCAGTTACGACAGGGATTCACCCCTCCACTTT.

The chain couples TRBV24-1 to TRBJ1-5, with D perhaps TRBD1 (6 bases). The CDR3 has 14 amino acids. Germline CDR1 is KGHDR and CDR2 is SFDVKD. Trimming pared 2 bases from V and 5 bases from J, leaving 9 bases between. The CDR3 is CATSDSDSYQPQHF. The CDR3, as DNA: TGTGCCACCAGTGATTCGGACAGCTATCAGCCCCAGCATTTT.

CDR3 residues: CASVITPNTEAFF. In DNA form, the CDR3 reads TGTGCCAGTGTAATCACTCCCAACACTGAAGCTTTCTTT. The V call is TRBV6-5, the J call TRBJ1-1; D unresolved. CDR1 MNHEY and CDR2 SVGAGI come from the germline V gene. The ends were cut back, 9 bases at V and 2 bases at J, with 13 bases in the middle. The CDR3 covers 13 residues.

This clone was seen a single time. The chain employs TRBV27 and TRBJ1-2; D unresolved. Trimming pared 3 bases from V and 3 bases from J, leaving 8 bases between. The CDR3 has 13 residues. Germline V gene data show CDR1 as MNHEY and CDR2 as SMNVEV (reference sequence). CDR3 DNA sequence: TGTGCCAGCAGTTTTCTCGGGGACTATGGCTACACCTTC. It codes for CASSFLGDYGYTF.

This chain uses TRBV7-3 with TRBJ2-2; 8 bases align to TRBD2. With V trimmed by 4 bases and J by 4 bases, 11 bases remained unmatched. The CDR3 runs to 17 residues. Germline CDR1 is SGHTA and CDR2 is FQGTGA. This chain's CDR3 is CASSSQTPAGATGELFF. DNA for the CDR3: TGTGCCAGCAGCTCCCAAACCCCAGCGGGAGCCACCGGGGAGCTGTTTTTT.

The rearrangement joins TRBV11-2 to TRBJ1-2; 8 bases agree with TRBD1. The CDR3 is made up of 16 amino acids. V gave up 4 bases and J gave up 5 bases; unmatched junction bases: 12. Per the germline V gene, CDR1 is SGHAT and CDR2 is FQNNGV. This CDR3 reads CASSSDGQGPTYGYTF. The CDR3 coding sequence is TGTGCCAGCAGCTCGGATGGACAGGGACCTACTTATGGCTACACCTTC.

The chain combines TRBV2 with TRBJ1-1, with a possible D match to TRBD1 (5 bases). Germline loops: CDR1 SNHLY, CDR2 FYNNEI. V dropped 4 bases and J dropped 3 bases, with 9 bases sitting between them. The length of the CDR3 is 13 residues. The CDR3, as DNA: TGTGCCAGCAGTGTCGACAGACACACTGAAGCTTTCTTT. Residues: CASSVDRHTEAFF.

The rearrangement links TRBV29-1 to TRBJ2-1; TRBD1 is a possible D gene (5 bases). Per germline, CDR1 SQVTM and CDR2 ANQGSEA. Trimming pared 3 bases from V and 5 bases from J, leaving 11 bases between. The CDR3 contains 13 residues. Here the CDR3 DNA reads TGCAGCGTTGACCAGGGCGCGGACAATGAGCAGTTCTTC. It codes for CSVDQGADNEQFF.

The CDR3: CASSRVGEGRTEAFF. The DNA for the CDR3 is TGTGCCAGCTCACGGGTAGGGGAGGGCCGGACTGAAGCTTTCTTT. This chain connects TRBV18 to TRBJ1-1; TRBD1 is a possible D gene (5 bases). CDR1 and CDR2 from the germline V gene are KGHSH and LQKENI. This CDR3 region has 15 residues. V shed 4 bases and J shed 5 bases, with 17 bases lying between them.

This clone has just a few counts. The chain combines TRBV10-3 with TRBJ2-1, with TRBD2 matching over 10 bases. Germline assignment: CDR1 ENHRY and CDR2 SYGVKD. Losses at the gene ends were 2 bases for V and 7 bases for J; bases not matched to a gene: 5. CDR3 length equals 15 residues. The CDR3 is CAISEEREGSNEQFF. CDR3 bases: TGTGCCATCAGTGAGGAGCGGGAGGGCTCGAATGAGCAGTTCTTC.

V usage is TRBV12-3 or TRBV12-4 and J usage is TRBJ1-2, with TRBD1 matching 8 bases. CDR3 length: 12 amino acids. The trim removed 4 bases at V and 6 bases at J, leaving 1 base unmatched. CDR3 DNA sequence: TGTGCCAGCAGTTACAGGGGGGATGGCTACACCTTC. This gives the protein CASSYRGDGYTF.

This chain links TRBV30 with TRBJ1-2; TRBD1 might be the D (5 bases). V was pared by 8 bases and J by 4 bases, with 14 bases between. The CDR3 covers 12 residues. CDR1 GTSNPN and CDR2 SVGIG come from the germline V gene (reference sequence). This CDR3 is CALGRGFYGYTF. In DNA form, the CDR3 reads TGTGCCCTCGGGAGGGGATTCTATGGCTACACCTTC.

The chain has TRBV2 and TRBJ2-1; D is undetermined. Between the trimmed V and J ends, which lost 3 bases and 3 bases, there was a span of 6 bases. CDR1 and CDR2 from the germline V gene are SNHLY and FYNNEI. The CDR3 consists of 13 residues. CDR3 DNA sequence: TGTGCCAGCAGTGATCCTAACTACAATGAGCAGTTCTTC. Protein: CASSDPNYNEQFF.